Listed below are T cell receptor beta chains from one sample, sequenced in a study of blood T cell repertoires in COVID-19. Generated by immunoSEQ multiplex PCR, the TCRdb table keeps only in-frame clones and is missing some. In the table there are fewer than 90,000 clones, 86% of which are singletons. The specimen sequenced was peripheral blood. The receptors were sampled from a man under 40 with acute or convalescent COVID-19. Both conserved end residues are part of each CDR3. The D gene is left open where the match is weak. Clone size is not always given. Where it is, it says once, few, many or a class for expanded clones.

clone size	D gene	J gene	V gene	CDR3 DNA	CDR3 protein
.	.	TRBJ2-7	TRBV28	TGTGCCAGCAGTTGGGCAGTGAGCTCCTACGAGCAGTACTTC	CASSWAVSSYEQYF
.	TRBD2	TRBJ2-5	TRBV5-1	TGCGCCAGCAAGCGGGACCAAGGTGGAGAGACCCAGTACTTC	CASKRDQGGETQYF
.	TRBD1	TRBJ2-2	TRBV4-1	TGCGCCAGCAGCCAAGTCCCGGGACAGCTCTTGGCCGGGGAGCTGTTTTTT	CASSQVPGQLLAGELFF
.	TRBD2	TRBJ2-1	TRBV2	TGTGCCAGCAGACCGGGACTAGCGGGAGGTAATGAGCAGTTCTTC	CASRPGLAGGNEQFF
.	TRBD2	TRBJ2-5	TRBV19	TGTGCCAGTAGTATTCCTCGCGGGAGGGATCGCGAGACCCAGTACTTC	CASSIPRGRDRETQYF
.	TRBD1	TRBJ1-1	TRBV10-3	TGTGCCATCAGTGCTACCCGGCGGGCCAGGGGGCTGCCTGAAGCTTTCTTT	CAISATRRARGLPEAFF
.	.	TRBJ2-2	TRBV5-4	TGTGCCAGCAGCTTGGGCGGTCCTTCGAACACCGGGGAGCTGTTTTTT	CASSLGGPSNTGELFF
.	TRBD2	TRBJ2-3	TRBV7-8	TGTGCCAGCAGTCGACTAGCGGGAGGCCTCAGCACAGATACGCAGTATTTT	CASSRLAGGLSTDTQYF
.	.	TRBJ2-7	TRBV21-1	TGTGCCAGCAGCAAAGGCCGACAGGACAACTACGAGCAGTACTTC	CASSKGRQDNYEQYF
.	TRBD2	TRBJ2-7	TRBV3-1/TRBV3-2	TGTGCCAGCAGCCAAGTCCCAGCGGGAGGGCGGTACGAGCAGTACTTC	CASSQVPAGGRYEQYF
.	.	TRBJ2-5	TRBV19	TGTGCCAGTAGTATTAGGCAGGGCAAAGAGACCCAGTACTTC	CASSIRQGKETQYF
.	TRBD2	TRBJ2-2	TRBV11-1	TGTGCCAGCAGCCCGGGACTAGCGTCTGGGGAGCTGTTTTTT	CASSPGLASGELFF
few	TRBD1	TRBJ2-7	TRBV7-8	TGTGCCAGCAGCCAGGACAGGGCTCTCGAGCAGTACTTC	CASSQDRALEQYF
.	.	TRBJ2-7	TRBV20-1	TGCAGTGCGGGGCATAACTACGAGCAGTACTTC	CSAGHNYEQYF
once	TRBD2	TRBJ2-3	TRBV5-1	TGCGCCAGCTCCCCAAAGCCTCGGACTAGCGGGACAATGGATACGCAGTATTTT	CASSPKPRTSGTMDTQYF
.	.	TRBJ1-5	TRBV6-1	TGTGCCAGCAGTGAAGTTCTTTACAATCAGCCCCAGCATTTT	CASSEVLYNQPQHF
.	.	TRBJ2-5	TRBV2	TGTGCCAGCAGTATCCAGGAGACCCAGTACTTC	CASSIQETQYF
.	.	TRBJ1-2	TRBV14	TGTGCCAGCAGCCAAGATTCCTTAGGGGTAGTCCGCTGTGCTGGCTACACCTTC	CASSQDSLGVVRCAGYTF
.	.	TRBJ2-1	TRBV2	TGTGCCAGCAGTGAATTGAGCGGTAGGGGGTCGCTGTTCTTC	CASSELSGRGSLFF
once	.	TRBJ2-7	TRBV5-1	TGCGCCAGCAGCTCTTTTCTGACGGGCGAGCAGTACTTC	CASSSFLTGEQYF
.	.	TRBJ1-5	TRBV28	TGTGCCAGCAGGGGCGACACAAGCAATCAGCCCCAGCATTTT	CASRGDTSNQPQHF
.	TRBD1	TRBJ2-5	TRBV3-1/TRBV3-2	TGTGCCAGCAGCCAAGATCTAGACAGGGAAGAGACCCAGTACTTC	CASSQDLDREETQYF
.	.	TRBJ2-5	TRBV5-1	TGCGCCAGTCATCCGGGACACCTCCGGGAAGAGACCCAGTACTTC	CASHPGHLREETQYF
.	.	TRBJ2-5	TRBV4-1	TGCGCCAGCAGCCGCCGTGGGGGGGCCTTCAATTCCCCAGAGACCCAGTACTTC	CASSRRGGAFNSPETQYF
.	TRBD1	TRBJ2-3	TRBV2	TGTGCCAGCATGGAGGGACAGGGCTCCACAGATACGCAGTATTTT	CASMEGQGSTDTQYF
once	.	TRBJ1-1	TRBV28	TGTGCCAGCAGTTTACGGGACACCAACACTGAAGCTTTCTTT	CASSLRDTNTEAFF
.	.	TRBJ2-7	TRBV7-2	TGTGCCAGCAGCTTTGACTCGTACGAGCAGTACTTC	CASSFDSYEQYF
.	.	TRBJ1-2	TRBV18	TGTGCCAGCTCACCTCTTTCGGGGAAGAGGGATGGCTACACCTTC	CASSPLSGKRDGYTF
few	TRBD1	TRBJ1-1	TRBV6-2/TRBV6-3	TGTGCCAGCAGCCACGACAGGGGGCGGTACACTGAAGCTTTCTTT	CASSHDRGRYTEAFF
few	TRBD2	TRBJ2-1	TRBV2	TGTGCCAGCAGTACCAAACGGACTAGCGGGTTAGGCAATGAGCAGTTCTTC	CASSTKRTSGLGNEQFF
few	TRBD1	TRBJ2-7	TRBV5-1	TGCGCCAGCAGGAAGGGATCCGGGTTAGACCCCAGGGGGGAGCAGTACTTC	CASRKGSGLDPRGEQYF
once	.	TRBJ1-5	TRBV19	TGTGCCAGTAGCTACAGGCGTGGGCAGCCCCAGCATTTT	CASSYRRGQPQHF
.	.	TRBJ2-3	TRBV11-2	TGTGCCAGCAGAGCTGCGCTCGGGTCCCCGCAGTATTTT	CASRAALGSPQYF
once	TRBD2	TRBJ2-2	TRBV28	TGTGCCAGCAGTTTACCCGGGACTAGCGGGAACACCGGGGAGCTGTTTTTT	CASSLPGTSGNTGELFF
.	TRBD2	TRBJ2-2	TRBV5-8	TGTGCCAGCAGCTTTCTTTCGGGGGGCACCGGGGAGCTGTTTTTT	CASSFLSGGTGELFF
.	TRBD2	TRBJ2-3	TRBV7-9	TGTGCCAGCAGCAATGGAATGGCTAGCGGGAGCACAGATACGCAGTATTTT	CASSNGMASGSTDTQYF
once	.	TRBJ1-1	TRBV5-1	TGCGCCAGCAGCCCGAAATCCGGGGGGAACACTGAAGCTTTCTTT	CASSPKSGGNTEAFF
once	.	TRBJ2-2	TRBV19	TGTGCCAGTAGTCCGACAGGAGCCACCGGGGAGCTGTTTTTT	CASSPTGATGELFF
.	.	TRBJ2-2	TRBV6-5	TGTGCCACCCGGGAGTGGAACACCGGGGAGCTGTTTTTT	CATREWNTGELFF
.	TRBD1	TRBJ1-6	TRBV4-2	TGTGCCAGCAGCCAAGATATATTCGGCAGGGGGTATAATTCACCCCTCCACTTT	CASSQDIFGRGYNSPLHF